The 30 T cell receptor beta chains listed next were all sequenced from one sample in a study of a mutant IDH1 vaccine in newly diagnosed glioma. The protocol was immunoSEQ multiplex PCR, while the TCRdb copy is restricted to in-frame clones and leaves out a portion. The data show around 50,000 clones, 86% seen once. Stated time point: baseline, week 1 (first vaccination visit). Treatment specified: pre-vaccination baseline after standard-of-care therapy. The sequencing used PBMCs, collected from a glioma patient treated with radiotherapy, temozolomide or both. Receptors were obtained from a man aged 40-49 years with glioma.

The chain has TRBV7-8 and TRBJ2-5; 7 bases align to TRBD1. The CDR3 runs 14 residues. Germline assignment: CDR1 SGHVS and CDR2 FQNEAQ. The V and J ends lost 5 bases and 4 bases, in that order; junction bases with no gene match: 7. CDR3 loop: CASSTGQAPETQYF. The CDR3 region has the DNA TGTGCCAGCAGCACCGGACAGGCCCCAGAGACCCAGTACTTC.

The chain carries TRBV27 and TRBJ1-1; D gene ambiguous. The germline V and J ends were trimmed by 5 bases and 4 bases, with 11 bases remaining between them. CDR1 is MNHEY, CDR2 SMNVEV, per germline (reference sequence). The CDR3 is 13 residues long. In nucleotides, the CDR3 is TGTGCCAGCAGTCCGATTGTACCCACTGAAGCTTTCTTT. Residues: CASSPIVPTEAFF.

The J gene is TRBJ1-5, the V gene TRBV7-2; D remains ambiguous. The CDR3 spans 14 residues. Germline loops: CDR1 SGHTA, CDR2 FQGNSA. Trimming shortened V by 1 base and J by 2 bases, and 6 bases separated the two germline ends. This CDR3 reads CASSLVQGNQPQHF. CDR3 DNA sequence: TGTGCCAGCAGCTTAGTGCAGGGCAATCAGCCCCAGCATTTT.

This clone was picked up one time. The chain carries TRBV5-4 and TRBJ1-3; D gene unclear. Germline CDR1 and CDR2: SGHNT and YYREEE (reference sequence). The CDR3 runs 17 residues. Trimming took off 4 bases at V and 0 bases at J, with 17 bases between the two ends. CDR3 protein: CASSNKERYSSGNTIYF. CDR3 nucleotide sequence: TGTGCCAGCAGCAACAAGGAACGGTATAGCTCTGGAAACACCATATATTTT.

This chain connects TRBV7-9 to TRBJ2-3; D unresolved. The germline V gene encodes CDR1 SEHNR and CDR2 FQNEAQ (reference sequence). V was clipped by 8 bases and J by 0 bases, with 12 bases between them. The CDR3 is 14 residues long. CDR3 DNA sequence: TGTGCCAGCTGGCACCACACTAGCACAGATACGCAGTATTTT. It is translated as CASWHHTSTDTQYF.

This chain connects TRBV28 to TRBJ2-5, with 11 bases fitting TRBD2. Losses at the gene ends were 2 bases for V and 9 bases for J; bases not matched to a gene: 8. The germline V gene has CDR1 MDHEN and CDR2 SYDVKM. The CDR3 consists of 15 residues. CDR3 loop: CASSLTFLAGGSQYF. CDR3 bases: TGTGCCAGCAGTTTAACTTTCCTAGCGGGAGGATCCCAGTACTTC.

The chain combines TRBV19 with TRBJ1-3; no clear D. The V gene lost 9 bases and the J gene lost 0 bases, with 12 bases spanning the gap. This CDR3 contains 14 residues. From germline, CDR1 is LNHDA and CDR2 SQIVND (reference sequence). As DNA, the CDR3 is TGTGCCAGCAAGTGGGGATCCTCTGGAAACACCATATATTTT. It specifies CASKWGSSGNTIYF.

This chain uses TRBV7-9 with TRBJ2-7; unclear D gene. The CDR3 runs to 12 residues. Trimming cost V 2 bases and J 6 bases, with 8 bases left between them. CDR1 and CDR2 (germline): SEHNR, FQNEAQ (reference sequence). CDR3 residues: CASSLSLSEQYF. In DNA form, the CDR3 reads TGTGCCAGCAGCTTATCCCTTAGCGAGCAGTACTTC.

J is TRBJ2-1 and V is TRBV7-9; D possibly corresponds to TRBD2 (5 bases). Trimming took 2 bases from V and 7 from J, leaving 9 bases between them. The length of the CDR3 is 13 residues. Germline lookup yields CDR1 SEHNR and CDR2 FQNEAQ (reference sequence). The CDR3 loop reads CASSLQSGNEQFF. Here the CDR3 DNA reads TGTGCCAGCAGCTTACAAAGCGGAAATGAGCAGTTCTTC.

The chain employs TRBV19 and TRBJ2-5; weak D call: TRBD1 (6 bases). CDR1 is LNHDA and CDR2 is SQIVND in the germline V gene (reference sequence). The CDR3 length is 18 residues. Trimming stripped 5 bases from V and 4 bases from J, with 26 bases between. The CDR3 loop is CASSHPPLLQGMVETQYF. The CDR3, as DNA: TGTGCCAGTAGTCACCCCCCGCTACTACAGGGTATGGTAGAGACCCAGTACTTC.

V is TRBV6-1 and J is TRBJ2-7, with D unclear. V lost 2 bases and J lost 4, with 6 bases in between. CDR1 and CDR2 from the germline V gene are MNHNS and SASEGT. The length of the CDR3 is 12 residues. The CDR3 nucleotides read TGTGCCAGCAGTGAATACGGGTACGAGCAGTACTTC. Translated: CASSEYGYEQYF.

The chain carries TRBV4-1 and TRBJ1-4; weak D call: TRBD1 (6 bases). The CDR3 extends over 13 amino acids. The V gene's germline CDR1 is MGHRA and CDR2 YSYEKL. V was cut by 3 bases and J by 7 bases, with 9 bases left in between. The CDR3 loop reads CASSHGDTEKLFF. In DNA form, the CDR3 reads TGCGCCAGCAGCCACGGGGACACTGAAAAACTGTTTTTT.

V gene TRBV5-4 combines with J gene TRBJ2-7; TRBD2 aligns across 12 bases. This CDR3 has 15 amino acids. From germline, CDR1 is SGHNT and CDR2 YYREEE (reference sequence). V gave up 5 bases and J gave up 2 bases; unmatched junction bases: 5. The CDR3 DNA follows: TGTGCCAGCAGGGGGACTAGCGGGCCGACCTACGAGCAGTACTTC. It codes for CASRGTSGPTYEQYF.

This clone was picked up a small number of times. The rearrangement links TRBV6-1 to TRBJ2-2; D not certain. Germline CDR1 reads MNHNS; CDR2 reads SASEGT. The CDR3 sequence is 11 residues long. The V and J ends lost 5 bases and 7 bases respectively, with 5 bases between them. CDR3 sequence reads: CASSRYGELFF. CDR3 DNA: TGTGCCAGCAGTAGATACGGGGAGCTGTTTTTT.

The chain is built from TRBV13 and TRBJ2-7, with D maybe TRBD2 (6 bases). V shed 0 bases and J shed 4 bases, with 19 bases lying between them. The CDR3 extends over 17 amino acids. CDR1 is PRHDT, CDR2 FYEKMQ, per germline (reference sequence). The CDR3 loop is CASSLGLQSGEDYEQYF. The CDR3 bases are TGTGCCAGCAGCTTAGGCCTCCAGTCGGGGGAGGATTACGAGCAGTACTTC.

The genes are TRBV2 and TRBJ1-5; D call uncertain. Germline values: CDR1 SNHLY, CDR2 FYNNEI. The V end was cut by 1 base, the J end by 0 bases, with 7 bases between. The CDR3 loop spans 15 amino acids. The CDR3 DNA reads TGTGCCAGCAGTGAAGTTCGAGCTAGCAATCAGCCCCAGCATTTT. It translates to CASSEVRASNQPQHF. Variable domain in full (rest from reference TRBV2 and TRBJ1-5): EPEVTQTPSHQVTQMGQEVILRCVPISNHLYFYWYRQILGQKVEFLVSFYNNEISEKSEIFDDQFSVERPDGSNFTLKIRSTKLEDSAMYFCASSEVRASNQPQHFGDGTRLSIL.

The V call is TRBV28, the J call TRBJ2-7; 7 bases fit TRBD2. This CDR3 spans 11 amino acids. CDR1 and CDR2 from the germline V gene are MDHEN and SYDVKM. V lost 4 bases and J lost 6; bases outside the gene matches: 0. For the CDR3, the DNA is TGTGCCAGCAGTTCGGGAGGCGAGCAGTACTTC. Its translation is CASSSGGEQYF.

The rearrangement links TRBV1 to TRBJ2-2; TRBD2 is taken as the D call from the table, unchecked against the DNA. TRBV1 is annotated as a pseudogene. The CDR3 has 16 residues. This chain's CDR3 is CTSSPLGLGEDGELFF. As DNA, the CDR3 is TGCACCAGCAGCCCATTGGGACTAGGGGAAGACGGGGAGCTGTTTTTT.

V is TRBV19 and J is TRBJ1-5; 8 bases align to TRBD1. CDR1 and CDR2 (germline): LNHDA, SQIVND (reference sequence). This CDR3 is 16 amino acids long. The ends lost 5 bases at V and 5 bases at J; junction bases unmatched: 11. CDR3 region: CASSPRGRGRDQPQHF. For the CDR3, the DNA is TGTGCCAGTAGTCCCCGGGGCAGGGGGCGGGATCAGCCCCAGCATTTT.

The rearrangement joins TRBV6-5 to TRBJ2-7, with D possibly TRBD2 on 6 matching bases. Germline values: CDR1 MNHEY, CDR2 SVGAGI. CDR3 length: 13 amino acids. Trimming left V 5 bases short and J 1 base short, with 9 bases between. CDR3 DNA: TGTGCCAGCAGTGCCGGGGGTTCCTACGAGCAGTACTTC. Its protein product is CASSAGGSYEQYF.

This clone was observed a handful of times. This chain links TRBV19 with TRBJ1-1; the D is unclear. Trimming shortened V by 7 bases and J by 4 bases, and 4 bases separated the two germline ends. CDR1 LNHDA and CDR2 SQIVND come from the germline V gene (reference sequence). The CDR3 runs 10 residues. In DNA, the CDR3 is TGTGCCAGTAAGCGCACTGAAGCTTTCTTT. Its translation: CASKRTEAFF.

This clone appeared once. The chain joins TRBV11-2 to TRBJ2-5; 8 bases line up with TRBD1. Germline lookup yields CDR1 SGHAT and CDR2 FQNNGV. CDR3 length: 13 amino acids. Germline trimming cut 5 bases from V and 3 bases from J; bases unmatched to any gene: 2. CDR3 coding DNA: TGTGCCAGCAGCCCACAGGGGGAAGAGACCCAGTACTTC. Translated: CASSPQGEETQYF.

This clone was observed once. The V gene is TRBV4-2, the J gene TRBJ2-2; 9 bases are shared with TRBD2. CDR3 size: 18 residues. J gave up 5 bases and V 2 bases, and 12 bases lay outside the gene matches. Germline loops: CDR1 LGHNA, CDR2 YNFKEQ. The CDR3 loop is CASSQSVGGLAGTGELFF. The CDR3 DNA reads TGTGCCAGCAGCCAATCCGTCGGAGGTCTAGCGGGGACCGGGGAGCTGTTTTTT.

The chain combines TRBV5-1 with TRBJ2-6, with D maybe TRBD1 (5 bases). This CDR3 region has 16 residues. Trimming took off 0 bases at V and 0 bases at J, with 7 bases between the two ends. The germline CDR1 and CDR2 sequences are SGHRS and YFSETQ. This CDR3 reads CASSLEGNSGANVLTF. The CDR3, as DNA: TGCGCCAGCAGCTTGGAGGGGAACTCTGGGGCCAACGTCCTGACTTTC.

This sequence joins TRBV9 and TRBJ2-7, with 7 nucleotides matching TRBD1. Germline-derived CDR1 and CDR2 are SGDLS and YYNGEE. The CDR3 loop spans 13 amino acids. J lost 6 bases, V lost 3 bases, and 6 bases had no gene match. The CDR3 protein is CASSAGQVLEQYF. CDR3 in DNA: TGTGCCAGCAGCGCCGGACAGGTTCTCGAGCAGTACTTC.

CDR3 protein: CASSLGTGGFGNTIYF. In DNA, the CDR3 is TGTGCCAGCAGTTTGGGGACAGGGGGGTTTGGAAACACCATATATTTT. The J gene is TRBJ1-3, the V gene TRBV6-5; 11 nucleotides align to TRBD1. Trimming took 4 bases from V and 3 from J; bases not matched to a gene: 5. This CDR3 comprises 16 residues. Looked up from germline, CDR1 is MNHEY and CDR2 is SVGAGI.

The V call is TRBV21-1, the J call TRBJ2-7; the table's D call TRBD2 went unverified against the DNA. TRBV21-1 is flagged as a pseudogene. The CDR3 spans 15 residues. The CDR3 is CASNPGTSGSNEQYF. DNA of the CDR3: TGTGCCAGCAACCCCGGGACTAGCGGGAGTAACGAGCAGTACTTC.

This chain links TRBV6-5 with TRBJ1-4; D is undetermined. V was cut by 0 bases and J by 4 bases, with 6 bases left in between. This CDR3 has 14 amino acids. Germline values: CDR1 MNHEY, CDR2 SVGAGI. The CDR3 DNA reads TGTGCCAGCAGTTACTCGCGGGATAATGAAAAACTGTTTTTT. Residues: CASSYSRDNEKLFF.

The CDR3: CASSWDRETQYF. CDR3 in DNA: TGTGCCAGCAGCTGGGACAGGGAGACCCAGTACTTC. The chain recombines TRBV5-7 with TRBJ2-5; TRBD1 aligns across 8 bases. TRBV5-7 is noted as an ORF with a role that remains uncertain. The CDR3 extends over 12 amino acids. Trimming at V came to 3 bases and at J to 5 bases, leaving 0 bases not matched to a gene.

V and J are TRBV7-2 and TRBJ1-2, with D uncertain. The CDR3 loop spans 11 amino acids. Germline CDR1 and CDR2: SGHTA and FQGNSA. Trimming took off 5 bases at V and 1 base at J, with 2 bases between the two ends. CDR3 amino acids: CASSLNYGYTF. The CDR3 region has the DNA TGTGCCAGCAGCCTTAACTATGGCTACACCTTC.